This T cell receptor (beta chain) was captured in a study of T cells in Graves' hyperthyroidism and ophthalmopathy (dated by TCRdb to the late 2010s). Study-level background: Peripheral blood samples were taken at initial diagnosis, before any treatment was given. A discovery cohort of roughly 100 patients, approximately 45 with Graves' ophthalmopathy and 55 to 65 with stable Graves' hyperthyroidism, was used to find distinguishing TCR V-J signatures. Whether ophthalmopathy could be predicted prospectively was tested in an independent validation cohort made up of roughly 20 hyperthyroidism patients plus 17 patients who later progressed to ophthalmopathy. The roughly 100 discovery patients were randomly divided into training and test sets at a 7:3 ratio. In several Graves' hyperthyroidism patients, the study also compared T-cell repertoires from thyroid tissue with T-cell repertoires from blood. After blood sampling, hyperthyroidism patients were treated with methimazole at a starting dose of 30 mg daily, and ophthalmopathy patients were treated with high-dose intravenous methylprednisolone. TCR Vbeta CDR3 sequencing of around 130 peripheral blood samples (over 40 ophthalmopathy, about 80 hyperthyroidism and some 17 progressor patients) is reported in the paper. Summary of the overall study and its limitations: In validation, progression to ophthalmopathy was predicted by the model with roughly 71% sensitivity and 72.22% specificity, a median of about 6.8 months before onset. In cross-validation, a model built on a 13 V-J signature told ophthalmopathy apart from stable hyperthyroidism with less than 90% sensitivity and around 81% specificity, and in testing the same model reached 80%/75%. Most expanded thyroid clonotypes (frequency above 0.001) were also detected in blood, a finding suggesting that blood repertoires may reflect thyroid immune responses. Sample size was not statistically predetermined, and blinding of investigators to group allocation was not performed.

The CDR3 starts with the cysteine, ends with the phenylalanine, and has 12 residues. CDR3 DNA only is kept here, 36 bases in frame from base 1. From the germline V gene (reference sequence), CDR1 is LGHDT and CDR2 is YNNKEL. V drops 5 bases and J drops 3 bases, leaving 8 bases in between. Graves' hyperthyroidism was defined as stable when no progression to ophthalmopathy occurred over 18 months of follow-up. Hyperthyroidism patients were newly diagnosed, with disease duration under 2 months, and aged 18 to 65 years. Patients with uncontrolled infections, other autoimmune diseases, pregnancy or lactation were excluded. Diagnoses were based on clinical symptoms, serum thyroxine and TRAb, thyroid ultrasound and orbital computed tomography. PBMCs were isolated from 8 to 10 ml of fresh peripheral blood by Ficoll-Paque density gradient centrifugation. Total RNA was extracted using Trizol reagent, and RNA quality was assessed on an Agilent 2100 Bioanalyzer.

The TCR beta CDR3 regions were amplified from RNA transcripts. The first round of RT-PCR for the TCR CDR3 was performed with the HTBI primer set and the Qiagen OneStep RT-PCR kit. Libraries were constructed in a second round of multiplex PCR, after which size selection and purification were carried out. The libraries were sequenced on an Illumina HiSeq2000 using paired-end 100 bp reads. The authors' analysis ran thus. SOAPnuke was used to process the raw data, removing reads that contained adapters or uncalled bases, had a mean Phred below 15, or lacked an exact match to the constant primer or identifier. COPE v1.2.5 was used to merge high-quality paired reads, and clonotypes were defined as unique nucleotide sequences. Clonotypes were aligned to IMGT TRBV, TRBD and TRBJ reference segments using MiTCR v1.1. Analysis was restricted to V-J combinations with a frequency above 0.0001, which covered roughly 99% of repertoires. A TCS score was defined as the ratio between F50 (clonal expansion) and ExV (chaos), using BLOSUM62-based TCRdist between CDR3 peptides within each V-J. Welch's t-statistics and random forest reduced 450 to 600 V-J features to 13, which were used in a naive Bayes classifier (R e1071). The Morisita-Horn index was used to measure how similar the thyroid and blood repertoires were. The raw public reads went through TCRdb reprocessing: fastp at Q25, MiXCR clone calling, in-frame beta chains kept. CDR3 protein sequences are deduplicated, and each keeps its most common genes and DNA. These V and J calls originate from TCRdb's pipeline instead of the authors' own analysis. This sample has around 760,000 distinct CDR3 sequences in its table, and about a third of those were observed once. The ten largest clones capture about a third of the sample.

About this clonotype itself: Its antigen is not yet known. No much larger clonotype is one base removed from it; base qualities were not supplied.

The V and J segments used are TRBV3-1 and TRBJ2-7, with the identity of the D gene unclear. Input material: blood. The receptor comes from a woman aged 40 to 50 with Graves' hyperthyroidism. The DNA sequence is given as TGTGCCAGCAGCTACAACCTCTACGAGCAGTACTTC. Translated, it gives CASSYNLYEQYF.